One and the same sample provided the 30 T cell receptor beta chains below, sequenced in a study of patients and donors after allogeneic stem cell transplantation. TCRdb re-called the RT-PCR reads with MiXCR, one entry per CDR3 protein. The sample records under 200,000 distinct CDR3 sequences, 25% to 35% being singletons. The sequenced sample was blood, either unsorted or a sorted T cell fraction (not recorded which). Every receptor here comes from a human donor who was either an allogeneic HSCT recipient or a stem cell or donor lymphocyte infusion donor (not recorded which). It is not recorded whose cells these are; they may come from a transplant donor.

J is TRBJ1-6 and V is TRBV4-1; the match to TRBD1 covers 8 bases. In germline, CDR1 is MGHRA, CDR2 YSYEKL. The CDR3 is 15 residues long. J was trimmed by 14 bases and V by 0 bases; bases with no gene match: 9. This CDR3 reads CASSQEATGGRALHF. The CDR3 coding sequence is TGCGCCAGCAGCCAAGAAGCCACAGGGGGTAGAGCCCTCCACTTT.

The CDR3 protein is CASSVSGTDHGYTF. Here the CDR3 DNA reads TGTGCCAGCAGCGTATCCGGGACAGATCATGGCTACACCTTC. This chain links TRBV9 with TRBJ1-2, with TRBD1 matching 7 bases. In germline, CDR1 is SGDLS, CDR2 YYNGEE. Trimming removed 1 base from V and 6 bases from J; junction bases left unmatched: 6. The CDR3 consists of 14 residues.

V and J are TRBV4-3 and TRBJ2-5; D gene uncertain. Germline assignment: CDR1 LGHNA and CDR2 YSLEER. The CDR3 has 15 amino acids. V gave up 1 base and J gave up 5 bases, with 14 bases separating them. The CDR3 DNA sequence: TGCGCCAGCAGCCAAGCCTATAGAGCGAGGGAGACCCAGTACTTC. Translating it yields CASSQAYRARETQYF.

DNA of the CDR3: TGTGCCAGCAGTTATGTCAGGGTTTCGCATTTT. The encoded protein is CASSYVRVSHF. This rearrangement joins TRBV28 to TRBJ1-5; a weak D match, TRBD1 (5 bases). Germline V lookup: CDR1 MDHEN, CDR2 SYDVKM. The CDR3 runs to 11 residues. V was clipped by 4 bases and J by 15 bases, with 13 bases between them.

V and J are TRBV27 and TRBJ2-3; the D gene is possibly TRBD2 (6 bases). CDR3 length equals 15 residues. V gave up 2 bases and J gave up 1 base, with 10 bases separating them. Germline CDR1 is MNHEY and CDR2 is SMNVEV (reference sequence). The CDR3 bases are TGTGCCAGCAGTTTAGCGGGATGGGGCACAGATACGCAGTATTTT. Translating gives CASSLAGWGTDTQYF.

This clonotype has more than one count but fewer than ten. This chain links TRBV6-5 with TRBJ1-6; the D is unclear. Germline V lookup: CDR1 MNHEY, CDR2 SVGAGI. Deletions cut 0 bases from V and 0 bases from J, with 9 bases between. The CDR3 length is 17 residues. CDR3 bases: TGTGCCAGCAGTTACTCAAAACCAGGCTCCTATAATTCACCCCTCCACTTT. Translation: CASSYSKPGSYNSPLHF.

This clonotype was detected a few times. The chain employs TRBV29-1 and TRBJ1-2, with D possibly matching TRBD1 (5 bases). Per the germline V gene, CDR1 is SQVTM and CDR2 is ANQGSEA. Trimming left V 7 bases short and J 4 bases short, with 13 bases between. The CDR3 totals 12 residues. The CDR3 spells CSGLRVSYGYTF. For the CDR3, the DNA is TGCAGCGGCCTCAGGGTTAGCTATGGCTACACCTTC.

The chain carries TRBV12-3 or TRBV12-4 and TRBJ2-1; weak D call: TRBD1 (6 bases). The CDR3 contains 13 residues. Trimming left V 6 bases short and J 4 bases short, with 10 bases between. Here the CDR3 reads CASSHDRYNEQFF. Written as DNA, the CDR3 is TGTGCCAGCAGCCATGACAGGTACAATGAGCAGTTCTTC.

This clonotype was seen a few times. This chain uses TRBV6-5 with TRBJ2-5, with a possible D match to TRBD2 (7 bases). V lost 2 bases to trimming and J lost 10 bases, with 14 bases between them. CDR1 is MNHEY, CDR2 SVGAGI, per germline. The CDR3 loop spans 13 amino acids. CDR3 sequence: CASSYKGGTHQYF. The CDR3 nucleotides read TGTGCCAGCAGTTACAAGGGGGGGACCCACCAGTACTTC.

This rearrangement joins TRBV20-1 to TRBJ1-3; D not certain. Trimming stripped 0 bases from V and 0 bases from J, with 12 bases between. This CDR3 has 16 amino acids. Looked up from germline, CDR1 is DFQATT and CDR2 is SNEGSKA (reference sequence). CDR3 sequence: CSARDVARYSGNTIYF. CDR3 nucleotide sequence: TGCAGTGCTAGAGATGTTGCCAGGTACTCTGGAAACACCATATATTTT.

This clonotype has at least ten counts. V and J are TRBV20-1 and TRBJ1-5, with D uncertain. This CDR3 comprises 12 residues. Trimming cost V 1 base and J 4 bases, with 5 bases left between them. Germline CDR1 DFQATT, CDR2 SNEGSKA (reference sequence). CDR3 protein: CSARGGNQPQHF. CDR3 nucleotides: TGCAGTGCTAGAGGAGGAAATCAGCCCCAGCATTTT.

The chain uses TRBV2 and TRBJ2-7; D not resolved. The V end lost 7 bases, the J end lost 2 bases, and 3 bases lay between the germline ends. The CDR3 is 10 residues long. CDR1 and CDR2 (germline): SNHLY, FYNNEI. In DNA, the CDR3 is TGTGCCAGCAATACCTACGAGCAGTACTTC. Residues: CASNTYEQYF.

This clonotype was picked up one time. This sequence joins TRBV3-1 and TRBJ2-3, with D unclear. The germline CDR1 and CDR2 sequences are LGHDT and YNNKEL (reference sequence). The CDR3 spans 12 residues. V lost 5 bases and J lost 0, with 3 bases in between. The CDR3 here is CASSESTDTQYF. The CDR3 DNA reads TGTGCCAGCAGCGAAAGCACAGATACGCAGTATTTT.

This clonotype was detected many times. The rearrangement links TRBV3-1 to TRBJ1-1, with 8 bases aligning to TRBD1. J lost 5 bases, V lost 5 bases, and 10 bases had no gene match. The CDR3 sequence is 15 residues long. Germline assignment: CDR1 LGHDT and CDR2 YNNKEL (reference sequence). The CDR3 nucleotides read TGTGCCAGCAGCACCTGGACAGGGCCTCCAACTGAAGCTTTCTTT. This gives the protein CASSTWTGPPTEAFF. Full variable domain (remainder filled in from reference TRBV3-1 and TRBJ1-1): DTAVSQTPKYLVTQMGNDKSIKCEQNLGHDTMYWYKQDSKKFLKIMFSYNNKELIINETVPNRFSPKSPDKAHLNLHINSLELGDSAVYFCASSTWTGPPTEAFFGQGTRLTVV.

Of note for this clonotype: At one of its ends the junction is not consistent with the germline gene, which may arise from a read error. V and J are TRBV5-1 and TRBJ2-3; 11 positions agree with TRBD1. CDR3 size: 17 residues. Germline CDR1 reads SGHRS; CDR2 reads YFSETQ. CDR3 sequence: CAGSLWTGGAEADTQYF. CDR3 DNA: TGCGCCGGCAGCTTGTGGACAGGGGGCGCGGAAGCAGATACGCAGTATTTT. The variable domain in full, completed from reference TRBV5-1 and TRBJ2-3, reads KAGVTQTPRYLIKTRGQQVTLSCSPISGHRSVSWYQQTPGQGLQFLFEYFSETQRNKGNFPGRFSGRQFSNSRSEMNVSTLELGDSALYLCAGSLWTGGAEADTQYFGPGTRLTVL.

J is TRBJ2-1 and V is TRBV4-2; D not resolved. From germline, CDR1 is LGHNA and CDR2 YNFKEQ. CDR3 length equals 16 residues. With 1 base removed from V and 2 bases from J, the gap between germline ends came to 12 bases. CDR3: CASSQATGSPYNEQFF. In nucleotides, the CDR3 is TGTGCCAGCAGCCAAGCAACCGGGTCCCCCTACAATGAGCAGTTCTTC.

The chain has TRBV12-3 or TRBV12-4 and TRBJ2-1; 11 bases line up with TRBD2. The CDR3 sequence is 14 residues long. V shed 6 bases and J 6 bases; nucleotides not matched to a gene: 4. In DNA form, the CDR3 reads TGTGCCAGCAGCACACTAGCGGGAGTCAATGAGCAGTTCTTC. Its translation is CASSTLAGVNEQFF.

With respect to this clonotype: At one end, the junction sequence differs from germline, possibly due to a read error. V is TRBV23-1 and J is TRBJ2-7; D may correspond to TRBD1 or TRBD2 (5 bases each). TRBV23-1 is sorted into the ORF group, with uncertain function. The length of the CDR3 is 16 residues. CDR3 protein: CASSHWGSVSSDEQYF. The CDR3 DNA reads as TGCGCCAGCAGTCACTGGGGGTCAGTATCCTCCGACGAGCAGTACTTC.

The V call is TRBV12-3 or TRBV12-4, the J call TRBJ2-2; 9 bases line up with TRBD2. This CDR3 spans 16 amino acids. The V gene end was trimmed by 3 bases and the J gene end by 3 bases; junction bases not matched to a gene: 5. The CDR3 DNA reads as TGTGCCAGCAGTTTTTGGGCGGGAGGGGACACCGGGGAGCTGTTTTTT. Its protein is CASSFWAGGDTGELFF.

V usage is TRBV7-2 and J usage is TRBJ2-3, with 7 bases identical to TRBD2. V gave up 4 bases and J gave up 5 bases; unmatched junction bases: 3. The CDR3 is made up of 13 amino acids. CDR1 is SGHTA, CDR2 FQGNSA, per germline. The DNA of the CDR3 is TGTGCCAGCAGCTCCGGGGGGAGAGATACGCAGTATTTT. Translation: CASSSGGRDTQYF.

There are a few counts of this clonotype. V and J are TRBV7-9 and TRBJ1-2; TRBD1 might be the D (6 bases). Per the germline V gene, CDR1 is SEHNR and CDR2 is FQNEAQ (reference sequence). Trimming shortened V by 5 bases and J by 6 bases, and 19 bases separated the two germline ends. CDR3 length equals 15 residues. Here the CDR3 reads CASSPNTGFGNGYTF. CDR3 nucleotide sequence: TGTGCCAGCAGCCCTAATACAGGGTTTGGGAATGGCTACACCTTC.

The chain employs TRBV24-1 and TRBJ2-5; TRBD1 or TRBD2 may be the D gene (5 bases each). The germline V gene encodes CDR1 KGHDR and CDR2 SFDVKD. Between the trimmed V and J ends, which lost 4 bases and 4 bases, there was a span of 21 bases. The CDR3 is 17 amino acids. CDR3 sequence: CATSEPTGTLLGETQYF. CDR3 sequence (DNA): TGTGCCACCAGTGAACCTACCGGGACCCTTCTGGGAGAGACCCAGTACTTC.

V gene TRBV4-2 combines with J gene TRBJ1-3; D call uncertain. The CDR3 has 17 amino acids. The germline V gene encodes CDR1 LGHNA and CDR2 YNFKEQ. Trimming removed 0 bases at V and 0 bases at J, with 12 bases between. CDR3 loop: CASSQESLQISGNTIYF. The DNA of the CDR3 is TGTGCCAGCAGCCAAGAATCGTTACAGATCTCTGGAAACACCATATATTTT.

The chain joins TRBV5-5 to TRBJ1-2; D unresolved. The ends were cut back, 0 bases at V and 1 base at J, with 13 bases in the middle. CDR1 is SGHKS, CDR2 YYEKEE, per germline (reference sequence). This CDR3 comprises 16 residues. The CDR3 bases are TGTGCCAGCAGCTTGGGGAGTCCCACCTTTAACTATGGCTACACCTTC. This encodes CASSLGSPTFNYGYTF.

As DNA, the CDR3 is TGTGCCACCAGCATTCAGGGGCAACAGCCCCAGCATTTT. This translates into CATSIQGQQPQHF. The rearrangement links TRBV15 to TRBJ1-5; a weak D match, TRBD1 (6 bases). Germline CDR1 is LNHNV and CDR2 is YYDKDF (reference sequence). This CDR3 comprises 13 residues. Trimming removed 4 bases from V and 7 bases from J, with 11 bases in between.

The J gene is TRBJ2-3, the V gene TRBV10-3; D gene ambiguous. The CDR3 runs 13 residues. The germline V gene has CDR1 ENHRY and CDR2 SYGVKD. Trimming removed 10 bases at V and 5 bases at J, with 16 bases between. The DNA for the CDR3 is TGTGCCACCAATTCAAACCCGAGAGATACGCAGTATTTT. It encodes CATNSNPRDTQYF.

This clonotype was counted only a few times. The chain is built from TRBV5-1 and TRBJ1-2; D remains ambiguous. The CDR3 totals 13 residues. Trimming pared 4 bases from V and 2 bases from J, leaving 9 bases between. Germline CDR1 and CDR2: SGHRS and YFSETQ. The CDR3 protein is CASSQEANYGYTF. CDR3 in DNA: TGCGCCAGCAGCCAGGAAGCCAACTATGGCTACACCTTC.

There are many counts of this clonotype. This rearrangement joins TRBV28 to TRBJ1-5; D gene unclear. The length of the CDR3 is 13 residues. Trimming took 3 bases from V and 2 from J, leaving 5 bases between them. From germline, CDR1 is MDHEN and CDR2 SYDVKM. Here the CDR3 reads CASSFAGNQPQHF. In DNA form, the CDR3 reads TGTGCCAGCAGTTTTGCGGGCAATCAGCCCCAGCATTTT.

This clonotype appeared many times. The rearrangement joins TRBV29-1 to TRBJ2-4; D remains ambiguous. This CDR3 is 13 amino acids long. CDR1 SQVTM and CDR2 ANQGSEA come from the germline V gene. V gave up 2 bases and J gave up 0 bases, with 5 bases separating them. The DNA for the CDR3 is TGCAGCGTTGAATCCGTAGCCAAAAACATTCAGTACTTC. Translation: CSVESVAKNIQYF.

This clonotype was counted a few times. The chain carries TRBV28 and TRBJ2-2, with 10 bases that match TRBD2. Germline assignment: CDR1 MDHEN and CDR2 SYDVKM. V lost 2 bases and J lost 5; bases outside the gene matches: 5. The CDR3 is 16 amino acids. The CDR3 DNA reads as TGTGCCAGCAGTTTAAACCCTAGCGGGAGTACCGGGGAGCTGTTTTTT. It yields the protein CASSLNPSGSTGELFF. The variable domain in full, with the rest retrieved from reference TRBV28 and TRBJ2-2, is DVKVTQSSRYLVKRTGEKVFLECVQDMDHENMFWYRQDPGLGLRLIYFSYDVKMKEKGDIPEGYSVSREKKERFSLILESASTNQTSMYLCASSLNPSGSTGELFFGEGSRLTVL.